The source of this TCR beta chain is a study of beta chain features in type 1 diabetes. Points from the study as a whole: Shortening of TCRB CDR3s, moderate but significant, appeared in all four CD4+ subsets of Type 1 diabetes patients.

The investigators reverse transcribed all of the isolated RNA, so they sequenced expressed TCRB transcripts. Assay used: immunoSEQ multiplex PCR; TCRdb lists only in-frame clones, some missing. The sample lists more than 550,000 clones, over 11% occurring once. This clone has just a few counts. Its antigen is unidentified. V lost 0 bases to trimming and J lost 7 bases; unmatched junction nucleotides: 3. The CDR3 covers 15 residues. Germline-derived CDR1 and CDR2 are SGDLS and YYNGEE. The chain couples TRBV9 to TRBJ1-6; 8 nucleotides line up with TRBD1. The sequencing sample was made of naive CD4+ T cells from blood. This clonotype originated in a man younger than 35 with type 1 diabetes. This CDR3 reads CASSVGQGWNSPLHF. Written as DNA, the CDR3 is TGTGCCAGCAGCGTAGGACAGGGGTGGAATTCACCCCTCCACTTT. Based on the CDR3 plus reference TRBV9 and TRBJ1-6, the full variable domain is DSGVTQTPKHLITATGQRVTLRCSPRSGDLSVYWYQQSLDQGLQFLIQYYNGEERAKGNILERFSAQQFPDLHSELNLSSLELGDSALYFCASSVGQGWNSPLHFGNGTRLTVT.